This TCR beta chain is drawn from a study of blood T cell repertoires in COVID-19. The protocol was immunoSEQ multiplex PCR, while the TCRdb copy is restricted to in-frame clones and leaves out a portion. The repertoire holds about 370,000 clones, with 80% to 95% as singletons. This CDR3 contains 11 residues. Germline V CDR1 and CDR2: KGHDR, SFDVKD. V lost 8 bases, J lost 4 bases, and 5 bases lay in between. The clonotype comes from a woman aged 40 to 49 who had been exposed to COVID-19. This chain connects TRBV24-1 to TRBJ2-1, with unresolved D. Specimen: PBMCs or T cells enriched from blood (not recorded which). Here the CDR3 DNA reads TGTGCCACCACCAGTTACAATGAGCAGTTCTTC. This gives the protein CATTSYNEQFF.